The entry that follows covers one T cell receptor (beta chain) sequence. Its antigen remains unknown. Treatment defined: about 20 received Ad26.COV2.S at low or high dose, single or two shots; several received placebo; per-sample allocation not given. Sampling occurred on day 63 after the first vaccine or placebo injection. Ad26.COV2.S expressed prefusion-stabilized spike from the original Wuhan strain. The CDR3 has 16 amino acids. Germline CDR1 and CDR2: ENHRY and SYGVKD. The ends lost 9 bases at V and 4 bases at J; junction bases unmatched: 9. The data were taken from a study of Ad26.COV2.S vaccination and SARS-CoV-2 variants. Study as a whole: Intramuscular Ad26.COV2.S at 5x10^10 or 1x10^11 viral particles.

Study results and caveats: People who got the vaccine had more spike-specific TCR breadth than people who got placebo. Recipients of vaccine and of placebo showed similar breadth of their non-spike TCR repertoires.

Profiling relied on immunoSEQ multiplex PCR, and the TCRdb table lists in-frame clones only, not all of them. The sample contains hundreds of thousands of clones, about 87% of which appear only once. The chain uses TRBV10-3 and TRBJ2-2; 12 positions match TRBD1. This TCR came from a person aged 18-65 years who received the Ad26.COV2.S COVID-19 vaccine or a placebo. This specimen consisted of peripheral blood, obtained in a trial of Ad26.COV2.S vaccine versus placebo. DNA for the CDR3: TGTGCCATTGATCCGGGACAGGGGGCCCGCACCGGGGAGCTGTTTTTT. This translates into CAIDPGQGARTGELFF.